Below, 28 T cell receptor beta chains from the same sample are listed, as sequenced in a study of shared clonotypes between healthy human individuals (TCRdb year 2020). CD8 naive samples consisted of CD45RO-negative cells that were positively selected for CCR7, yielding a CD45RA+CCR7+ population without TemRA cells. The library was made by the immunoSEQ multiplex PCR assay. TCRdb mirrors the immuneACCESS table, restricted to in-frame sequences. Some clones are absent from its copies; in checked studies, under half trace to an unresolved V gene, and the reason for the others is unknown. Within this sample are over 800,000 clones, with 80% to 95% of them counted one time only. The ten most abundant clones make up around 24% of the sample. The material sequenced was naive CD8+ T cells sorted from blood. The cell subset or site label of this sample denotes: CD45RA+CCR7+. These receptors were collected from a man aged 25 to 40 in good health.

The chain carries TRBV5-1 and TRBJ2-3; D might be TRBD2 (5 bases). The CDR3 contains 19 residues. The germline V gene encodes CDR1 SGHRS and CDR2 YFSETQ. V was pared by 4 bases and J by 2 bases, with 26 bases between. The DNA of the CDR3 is TGCGCCAGCAGCGGCCTGAAGTGGCTTGAATCGGGAACCACAGATACGCAGTATTTT. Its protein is CASSGLKWLESGTTDTQYF.

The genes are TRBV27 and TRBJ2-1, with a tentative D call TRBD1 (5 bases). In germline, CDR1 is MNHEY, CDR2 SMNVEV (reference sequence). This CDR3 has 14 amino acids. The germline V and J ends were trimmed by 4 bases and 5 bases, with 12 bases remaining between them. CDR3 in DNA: TGTGCCAGCAGTTGGCAGGGCCCCCACAATGAGCAGTTCTTC. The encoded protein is CASSWQGPHNEQFF.

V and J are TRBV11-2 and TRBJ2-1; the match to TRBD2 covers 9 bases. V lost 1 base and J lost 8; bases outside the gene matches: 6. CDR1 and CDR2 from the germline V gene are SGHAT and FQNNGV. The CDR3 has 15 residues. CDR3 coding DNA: TGTGCCAGCAGCTTAGGAGCGGGAGGCGGGGATGAGCAGTTCTTC. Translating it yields CASSLGAGGGDEQFF.

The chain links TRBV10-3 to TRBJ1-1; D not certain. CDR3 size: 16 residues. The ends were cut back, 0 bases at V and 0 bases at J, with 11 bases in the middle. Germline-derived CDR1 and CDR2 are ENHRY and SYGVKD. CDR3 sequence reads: CAISESLNEMNTEAFF. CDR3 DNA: TGTGCCATCAGTGAGTCCTTAAACGAAATGAACACTGAAGCTTTCTTT.

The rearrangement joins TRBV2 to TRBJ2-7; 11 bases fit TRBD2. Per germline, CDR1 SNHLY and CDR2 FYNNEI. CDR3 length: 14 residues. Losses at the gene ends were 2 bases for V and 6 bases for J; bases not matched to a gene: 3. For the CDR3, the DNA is TGTGCCAGCAGTGAAATAGCGGGAGGGTTCGAGCAGTACTTC. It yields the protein CASSEIAGGFEQYF.

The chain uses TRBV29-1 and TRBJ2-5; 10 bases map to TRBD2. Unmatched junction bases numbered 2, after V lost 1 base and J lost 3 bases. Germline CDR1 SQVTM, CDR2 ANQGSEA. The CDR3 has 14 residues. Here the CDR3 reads CSVEAGLAEETQYF. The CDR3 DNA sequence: TGCAGCGTTGAAGCAGGACTAGCGGAAGAGACCCAGTACTTC.

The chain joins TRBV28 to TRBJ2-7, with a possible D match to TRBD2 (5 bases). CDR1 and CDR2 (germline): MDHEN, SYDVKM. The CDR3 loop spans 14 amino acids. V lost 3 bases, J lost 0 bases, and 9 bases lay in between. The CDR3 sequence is CASSFRGSSYEQYF. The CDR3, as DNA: TGTGCCAGCAGTTTCCGGGGAAGCTCCTACGAGCAGTACTTC.

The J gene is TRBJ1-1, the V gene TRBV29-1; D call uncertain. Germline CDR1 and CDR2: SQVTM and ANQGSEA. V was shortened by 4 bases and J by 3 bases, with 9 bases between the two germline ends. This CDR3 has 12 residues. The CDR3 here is CSVVQSHTEAFF. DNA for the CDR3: TGCAGCGTTGTGCAGAGTCACACTGAAGCTTTCTTT.

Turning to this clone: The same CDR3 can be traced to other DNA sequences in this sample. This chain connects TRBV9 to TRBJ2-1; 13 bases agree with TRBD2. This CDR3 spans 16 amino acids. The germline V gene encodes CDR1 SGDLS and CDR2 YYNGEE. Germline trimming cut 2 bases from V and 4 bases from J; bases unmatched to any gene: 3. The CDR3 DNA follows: TGTGCCAGCAGCGTCGCACTAGCGGGAGGGTACAATGAGCAGTTCTTC. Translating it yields CASSVALAGGYNEQFF.

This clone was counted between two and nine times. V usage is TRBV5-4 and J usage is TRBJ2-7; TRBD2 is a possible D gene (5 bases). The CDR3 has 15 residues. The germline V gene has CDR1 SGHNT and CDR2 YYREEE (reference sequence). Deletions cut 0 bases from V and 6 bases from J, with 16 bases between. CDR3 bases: TGTGCCAGCAGCTTGGCCACGATAGGGAGCGGCGAGCAGTACTTC. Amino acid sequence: CASSLATIGSGEQYF.

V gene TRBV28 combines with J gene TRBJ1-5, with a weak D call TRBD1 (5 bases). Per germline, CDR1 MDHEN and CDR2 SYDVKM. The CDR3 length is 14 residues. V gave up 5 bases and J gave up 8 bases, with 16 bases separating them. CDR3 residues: CASSPRISGKPQHF. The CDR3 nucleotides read TGTGCCAGCAGTCCTCGGATTTCAGGGAAGCCCCAGCATTTT.

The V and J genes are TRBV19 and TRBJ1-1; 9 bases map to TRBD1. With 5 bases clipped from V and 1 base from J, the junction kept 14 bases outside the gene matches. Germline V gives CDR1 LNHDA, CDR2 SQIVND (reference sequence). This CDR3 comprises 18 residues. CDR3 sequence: CASSQPWGQGAGNTEAFF. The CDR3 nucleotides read TGTGCCAGTAGTCAACCCTGGGGACAGGGAGCCGGGAACACTGAAGCTTTCTTT.

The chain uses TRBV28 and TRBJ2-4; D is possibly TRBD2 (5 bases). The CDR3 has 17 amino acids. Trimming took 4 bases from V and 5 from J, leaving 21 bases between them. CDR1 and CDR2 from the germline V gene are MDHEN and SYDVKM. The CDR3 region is CASSWVRGNTWENIQYF. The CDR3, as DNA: TGTGCCAGCAGTTGGGTCCGGGGAAATACTTGGGAAAACATTCAGTACTTC.

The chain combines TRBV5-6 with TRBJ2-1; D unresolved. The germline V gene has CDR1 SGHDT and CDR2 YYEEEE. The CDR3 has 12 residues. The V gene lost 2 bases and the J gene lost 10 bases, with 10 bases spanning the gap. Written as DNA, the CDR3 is TGTGCCAGCAGCTTCGTAAGGGCCGAGCAGTTCTTC. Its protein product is CASSFVRAEQFF.

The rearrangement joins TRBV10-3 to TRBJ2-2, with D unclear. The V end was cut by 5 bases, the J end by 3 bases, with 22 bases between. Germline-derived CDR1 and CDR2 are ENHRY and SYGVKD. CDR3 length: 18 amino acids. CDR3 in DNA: TGTGCCATCAGTACGTTGCAGGCTTCGGGCTACTACACCGGGGAGCTGTTTTTT. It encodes CAISTLQASGYYTGELFF.

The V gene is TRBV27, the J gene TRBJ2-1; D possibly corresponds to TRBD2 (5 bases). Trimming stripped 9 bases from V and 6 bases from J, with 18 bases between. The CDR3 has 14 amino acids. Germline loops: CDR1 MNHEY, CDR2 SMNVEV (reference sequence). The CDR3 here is CASQLSGNRNEQFF. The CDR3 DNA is TGTGCCAGTCAACTCTCGGGGAACCGCAATGAGCAGTTCTTC.

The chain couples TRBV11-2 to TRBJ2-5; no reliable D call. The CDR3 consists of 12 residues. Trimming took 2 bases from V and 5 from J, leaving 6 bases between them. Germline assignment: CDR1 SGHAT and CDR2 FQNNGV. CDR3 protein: CASSLPDETQYF. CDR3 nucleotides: TGTGCCAGCAGCTTACCAGACGAGACCCAGTACTTC.

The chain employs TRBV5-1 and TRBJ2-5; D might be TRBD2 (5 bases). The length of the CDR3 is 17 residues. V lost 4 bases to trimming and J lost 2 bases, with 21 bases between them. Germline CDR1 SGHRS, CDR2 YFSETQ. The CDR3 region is CASSPTAWAGGQETQYF. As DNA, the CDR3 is TGCGCCAGCAGCCCAACGGCCTGGGCCGGAGGTCAAGAGACCCAGTACTTC.

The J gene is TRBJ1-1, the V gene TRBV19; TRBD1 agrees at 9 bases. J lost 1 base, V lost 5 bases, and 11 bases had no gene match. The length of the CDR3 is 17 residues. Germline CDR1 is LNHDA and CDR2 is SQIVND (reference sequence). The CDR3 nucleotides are TGTGCCAGTAGTCCGCGAGGGGACAGGGCTCCGAACACTGAAGCTTTCTTT. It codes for CASSPRGDRAPNTEAFF.

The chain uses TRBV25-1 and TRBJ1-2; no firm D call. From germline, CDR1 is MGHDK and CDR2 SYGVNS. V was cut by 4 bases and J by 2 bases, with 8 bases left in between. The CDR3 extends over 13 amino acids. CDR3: CASSVAGNYGYTF. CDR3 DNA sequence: TGTGCCAGCAGTGTGGCCGGGAACTATGGCTACACCTTC.

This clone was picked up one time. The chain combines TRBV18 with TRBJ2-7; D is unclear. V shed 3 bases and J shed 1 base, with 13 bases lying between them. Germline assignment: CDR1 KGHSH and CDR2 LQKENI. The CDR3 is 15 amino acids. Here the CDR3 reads CASSPPGSLSYEQYF. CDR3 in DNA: TGTGCCAGCTCACCCCCCGGGTCCCTGTCCTACGAGCAGTACTTC.

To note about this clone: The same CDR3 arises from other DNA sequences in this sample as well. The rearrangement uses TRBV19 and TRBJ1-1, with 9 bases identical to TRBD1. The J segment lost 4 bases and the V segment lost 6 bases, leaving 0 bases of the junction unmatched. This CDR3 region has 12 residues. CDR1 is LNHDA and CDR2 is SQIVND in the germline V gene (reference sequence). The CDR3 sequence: CASRTGGTEAFF. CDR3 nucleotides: TGTGCCAGTAGGACAGGGGGCACTGAAGCTTTCTTT.

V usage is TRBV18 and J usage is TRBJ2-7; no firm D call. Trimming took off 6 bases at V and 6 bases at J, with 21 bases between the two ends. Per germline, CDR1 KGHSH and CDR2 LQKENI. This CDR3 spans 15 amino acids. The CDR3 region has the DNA TGTGCCAGCTCTCCTAGTGCCATCCAGCCAAGCGAGCAGTACTTC. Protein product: CASSPSAIQPSEQYF.

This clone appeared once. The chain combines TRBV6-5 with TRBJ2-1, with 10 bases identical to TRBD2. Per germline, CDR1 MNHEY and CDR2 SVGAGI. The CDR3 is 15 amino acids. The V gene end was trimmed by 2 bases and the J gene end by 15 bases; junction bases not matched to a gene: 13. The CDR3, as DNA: TGTGCCAGCAGTTACACCCCCGAGGTAGCGGGAGGTTTGTTCTTC. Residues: CASSYTPEVAGGLFF.

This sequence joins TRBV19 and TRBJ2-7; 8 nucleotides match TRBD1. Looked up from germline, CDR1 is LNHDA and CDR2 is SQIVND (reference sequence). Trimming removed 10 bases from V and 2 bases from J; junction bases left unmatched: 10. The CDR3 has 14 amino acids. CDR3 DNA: TGTGCCACTAACCCCGGGACAGGAACCTACGAGCAGTACTTC. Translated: CATNPGTGTYEQYF.

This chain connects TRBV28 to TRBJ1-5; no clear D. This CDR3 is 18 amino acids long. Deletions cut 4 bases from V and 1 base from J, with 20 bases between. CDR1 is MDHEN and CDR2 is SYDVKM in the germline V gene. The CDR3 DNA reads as TGTGCCAGCAGTTGGTCCTTAACACAGACTATCAGCAATCAGCCCCAGCATTTT. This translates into CASSWSLTQTISNQPQHF.

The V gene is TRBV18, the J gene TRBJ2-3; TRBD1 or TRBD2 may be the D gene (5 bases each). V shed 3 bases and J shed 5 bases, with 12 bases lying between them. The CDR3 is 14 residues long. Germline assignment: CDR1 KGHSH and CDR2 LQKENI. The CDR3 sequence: CASSPEVGEDTQYF. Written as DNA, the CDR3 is TGTGCCAGCTCACCCGAGGTGGGGGAAGATACGCAGTATTTT.

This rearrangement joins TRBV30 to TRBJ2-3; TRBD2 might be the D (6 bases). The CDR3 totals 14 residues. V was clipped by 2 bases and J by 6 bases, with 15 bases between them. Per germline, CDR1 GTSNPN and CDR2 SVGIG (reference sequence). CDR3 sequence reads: CAWSHTGSGDTQYF. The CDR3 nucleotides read TGTGCCTGGAGTCATACCGGGAGTGGGGATACGCAGTATTTT. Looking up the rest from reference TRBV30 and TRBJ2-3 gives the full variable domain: SQTIHQWPATLVQPVGSPLSLECTVEGTSNPNLYWYRQAAGRGLQLLFYSVGIGQISSEVPQNLSASRPQDRQFILSSKKLLLSDSGFYLCAWSHTGSGDTQYFGPGTRLTVL.